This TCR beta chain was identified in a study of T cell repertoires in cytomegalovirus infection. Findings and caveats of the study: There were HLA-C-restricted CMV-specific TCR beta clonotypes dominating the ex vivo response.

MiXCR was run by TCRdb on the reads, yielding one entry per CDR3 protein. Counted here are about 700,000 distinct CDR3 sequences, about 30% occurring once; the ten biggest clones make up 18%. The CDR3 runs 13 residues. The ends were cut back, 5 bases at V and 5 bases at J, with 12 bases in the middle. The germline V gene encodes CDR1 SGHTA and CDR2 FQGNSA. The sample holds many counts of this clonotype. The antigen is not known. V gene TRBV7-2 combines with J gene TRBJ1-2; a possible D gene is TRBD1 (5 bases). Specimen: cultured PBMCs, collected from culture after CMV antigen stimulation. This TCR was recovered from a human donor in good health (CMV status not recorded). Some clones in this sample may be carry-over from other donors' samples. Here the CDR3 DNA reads TGTGCCAGCAGCCCGACGGGGGAATATGGCTACACCTTC. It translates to CASSPTGEYGYTF. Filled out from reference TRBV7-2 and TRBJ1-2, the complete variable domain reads GAGVSQSPSNKVTEKGKDVELRCDPISGHTALYWYRQSLGQGLEFLIYFQGNSAPDKSGLPSDRFSAERTGGSVSTLTIQRTQQEDSAVYLCASSPTGEYGYTFGSGTRLTVV.